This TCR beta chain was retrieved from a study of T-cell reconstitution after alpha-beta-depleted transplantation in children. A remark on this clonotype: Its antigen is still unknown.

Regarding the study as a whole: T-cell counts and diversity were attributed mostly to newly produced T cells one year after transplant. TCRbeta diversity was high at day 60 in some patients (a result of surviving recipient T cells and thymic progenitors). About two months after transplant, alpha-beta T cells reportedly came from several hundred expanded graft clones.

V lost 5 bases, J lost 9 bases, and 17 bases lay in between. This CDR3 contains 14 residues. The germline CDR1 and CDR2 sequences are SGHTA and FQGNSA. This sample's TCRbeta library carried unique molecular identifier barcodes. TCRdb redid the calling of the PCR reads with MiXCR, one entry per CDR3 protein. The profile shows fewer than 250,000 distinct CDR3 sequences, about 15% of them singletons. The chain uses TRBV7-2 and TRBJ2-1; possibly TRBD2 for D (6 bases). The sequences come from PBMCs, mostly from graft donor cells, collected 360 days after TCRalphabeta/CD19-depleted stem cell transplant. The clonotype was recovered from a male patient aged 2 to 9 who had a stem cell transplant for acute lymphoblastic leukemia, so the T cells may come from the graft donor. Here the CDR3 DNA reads TGTGCCAGCAGCGTAGGGACTGGTTTGGGTGAGCAGTTCTTC. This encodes CASSVGTGLGEQFF.